The rows below give T cell receptor beta chains drawn from one sample of a study of identical twins. TCRdb passed the 5' RACE reads through MiXCR, listing each CDR3 protein once. The sample shows 280,000 or so distinct CDR3 sequences, about 8.9% of them seen only once. The data were also submitted as part of a second study, on yellow fever vaccine responses in identical twins.

Sequenced input: memory (CD45RO+) T cells sorted from blood. These receptors originate from a young woman in good health. CDR3s include the opening cysteine and the closing phenylalanine or tryptophan. Each record gives: clone size, J gene, D gene, V gene, CDR3 protein, CDR3 DNA. The D gene is left open where the match is weak. A clone size is listed for some rows: how often the clone was seen (once, few, many), or a class if it is expanded.

>many|TRBJ1-5|NA|TRBV7-2
CASSPGTHVGSNQPQHF
TGTGCCAGCAGCCCCGGGACTCACGTTGGTAGCAATCAGCCCCAGCATTTT
>many|TRBJ1-5|NA|TRBV24-1
CATSSLTGNQPQHF
TGTGCCACCAGTTCGTTGACAGGCAATCAGCCCCAGCATTTT
>many|TRBJ2-1|TRBD2|TRBV10-3
CAISAAGGPTNEQFF
TGTGCCATCAGTGCAGCGGGAGGGCCGACGAATGAGCAGTTCTTC
>few|TRBJ2-7|TRBD2|TRBV6-1
CASSDSGRAGYEQYF
TGTGCCAGCAGTGACAGCGGGAGGGCCGGGTACGAGCAGTACTTC
>NA|TRBJ1-6|NA|TRBV3-1
CASSQQGTPLHF
TGTGCCAGCAGCCAACAGGGTACACCCCTCCACTTT
>many|TRBJ1-5|TRBD1|TRBV3-1
CASSQGTGGIQPQHF
TGTGCCAGCAGCCAAGGGACAGGGGGGATTCAGCCCCAGCATTTT
>NA|TRBJ2-3|TRBD1|TRBV2
CASRGQGASYF
TGTGCCAGCAGGGGACAGGGGGCCTCCTATTTT
>many|TRBJ2-1|TRBD1|TRBV4-1
CASSQEMQGAREQFF
TGCGCCAGCAGCCAAGAGATGCAGGGGGCAAGGGAGCAGTTCTTC
>many|TRBJ2-3|TRBD2|TRBV6-4
CASSDAGGTDTQYF
TGTGCCAGCAGTGACGCGGGGGGCACAGATACGCAGTATTTT
>many|TRBJ2-7|TRBD2|TRBV28
CASSFALGTSGFYEQYF
TGTGCCAGCAGTTTTGCTCTCGGGACTAGCGGGTTCTACGAGCAGTACTTC
>few|TRBJ1-5|NA|TRBV18
CASSPGSHLNQPQHF
TGTGCCAGCTCACCAGGGTCACACCTCAATCAGCCCCAGCATTTT
>NA|TRBJ1-1|NA|TRBV5-1
CASGLGGPRVAEAFF
TGCGCCAGCGGGCTTGGGGGGCCCCGGGTCGCTGAAGCTTTCTTT
>NA|TRBJ2-1|NA|TRBV2
CASSAFSVGNEQFF
TGTGCCAGCAGTGCCTTCAGCGTAGGCAATGAGCAGTTCTTC
>NA|TRBJ2-6|NA|TRBV5-1
CASRIHTSGANVLTF
TGCGCCAGCCGTATCCATACTTCTGGGGCCAACGTCCTGACTTTC
>few|TRBJ1-2|TRBD1|TRBV4-1
CASSSTGLLRGNGLTNYGYTF
TGCGCCAGCAGCTCGACAGGGCTTCTACGTGGTAACGGATTGACTAACTATGGCTACACCTTC
>many|TRBJ1-2|TRBD1|TRBV28
CASSRTGKENGYTF
TGTGCCAGCAGCCGGACAGGGAAAGAGAATGGCTACACCTTC
>few|TRBJ2-5|NA|TRBV5-4
CASSLAQGMQETQYF
TGTGCCAGCAGCTTGGCCCAGGGTATGCAAGAGACCCAGTACTTC
>few|TRBJ1-1|TRBD1|TRBV2
CASSRDRVLQITEAFF
TGTGCCAGCAGTAGGGACAGAGTCCTTCAGATCACTGAAGCTTTCTTT
>NA|TRBJ2-6|NA|TRBV6-5
CASSFSPSGANVLTF
TGTGCCAGCAGTTTCTCCCCCTCTGGGGCCAACGTCCTGACTTTC
>many|TRBJ2-7|TRBD2|TRBV20-1
CSASTSGGRGGYEQYF
TGCAGTGCTAGTACGAGCGGGGGTAGGGGGGGCTACGAGCAGTACTTC
>many|TRBJ2-7|NA|TRBV4-1
CASSLGPAGEQYF
TGCGCCAGCAGCCTCGGACCAGCGGGCGAGCAGTACTTC
>NA|TRBJ2-2|NA|TRBV7-8
CASSPTRATGELFF
TGTGCCAGCAGCCCGACTAGGGCCACCGGGGAGCTGTTTTTT
>few|TRBJ1-2|TRBD1|TRBV6-4
CASSDNRGNGYTF
TGTGCCAGCAGTGATAACAGGGGGAATGGCTACACCTTC
>many|TRBJ2-7|NA|TRBV6-1
CASRPGSGSYEQYF
TGTGCCAGCAGACCGGGATCGGGCTCCTACGAGCAGTACTTC
>many|TRBJ2-1|TRBD2|TRBV2
CASRLAGKNEQFF
TGTGCCAGCAGGCTAGCGGGAAAGAATGAGCAGTTCTTC
>many|TRBJ2-7|TRBD2|TRBV12-3/TRBV12-4
CASSPGLAYSYEQYF
TGTGCCAGCAGTCCCGGACTAGCTTACTCCTACGAGCAGTACTTC
>many|TRBJ2-2|NA|TRBV18
CASSRQRSNTGELFF
TGTGCCAGCTCCCGCCAGCGGTCGAACACCGGGGAGCTGTTTTTT
>many|TRBJ2-2|TRBD1|TRBV28
CASSSWRTGPLANTGELFF
TGTGCCAGCAGTTCCTGGCGGACAGGCCCCCTGGCGAACACCGGGGAGCTGTTTTTT
>many|TRBJ1-2|NA|TRBV5-1
CASSLIPGAQNGYTF
TGCGCCAGCAGCTTAATCCCCGGGGCGCAGAATGGCTACACCTTC
>many|TRBJ1-2|NA|TRBV12-3/TRBV12-4
CASSSGRVLEGGYTF
TGTGCCAGCAGTTCCGGGAGGGTGCTAGAGGGTGGCTACACCTTC
>few|TRBJ1-3|NA|TRBV6-5
CASSFLTSGNTIYF
TGTGCCAGCAGTTTTCTAACCTCTGGAAACACCATATATTTT
>many|TRBJ2-4|TRBD2|TRBV7-8
CASSSEASGSGNIQYF
TGTGCCAGCAGCTCGGAAGCTAGCGGGTCAGGAAACATTCAGTACTTC
>many|TRBJ1-1|TRBD1|TRBV14
CATKGQPNTEAFF
TGTGCCACCAAGGGACAGCCGAACACTGAAGCTTTCTTT
>few|TRBJ1-1|NA|TRBV20-1
CSASLPSVNTEAFF
TGCAGTGCTAGCCTACCATCTGTGAACACTGAAGCTTTCTTT
>many|TRBJ2-7|NA|TRBV5-1
CASSLVRGANEQYF
TGCGCCAGCAGCTTGGTTCGGGGGGCGAACGAGCAGTACTTC
>many|TRBJ1-1|NA|TRBV2
CASGARATVNTEAFF
TGTGCCAGCGGGGCCAGGGCGACAGTGAACACTGAAGCTTTCTTT
>few|TRBJ1-1|NA|TRBV18
CASSLGPGGNTEAFF
TGTGCCAGCTCACTCGGGCCCGGGGGGAACACTGAAGCTTTCTTT
>few|TRBJ1-2|NA|TRBV20-1
CSAREATGRSGYTF
TGCAGTGCTAGAGAAGCAACGGGACGGAGTGGCTACACCTTC
>many|TRBJ2-5|NA|TRBV12-3/TRBV12-4
CASSSGIETQYF
TGTGCCAGCAGTTCAGGGATAGAGACCCAGTACTTC
>NA|TRBJ2-1|TRBD2|TRBV20-1
CSAHRGTSGSYNEQFF
TGCAGTGCCCATAGGGGGACTAGCGGTTCCTACAATGAGCAGTTCTTC
>many|TRBJ2-1|NA|TRBV4-1
CASSQGLPELYNEQFF
TGCGCCAGCAGCCAAGGACTACCAGAACTCTACAATGAGCAGTTCTTC
>many|TRBJ2-3|TRBD2|TRBV5-1
CASSSLRGLAGTDTQYF
TGCGCCAGCAGCTCGCTCCGGGGACTAGCAGGCACAGATACGCAGTATTTT
>many|TRBJ1-1|NA|TRBV7-8
CASSVTDMNTEAFF
TGTGCCAGCAGCGTGACCGATATGAACACTGAAGCTTTCTTT
>many|TRBJ2-2|NA|TRBV10-3
CAIHTEGELFF
TGTGCCATCCATACTGAGGGGGAGCTGTTTTTT
>many|TRBJ2-2|NA|TRBV5-1
CASSLGRGNTGELFF
TGCGCCAGCAGCTTGGGTCGGGGCAACACCGGGGAGCTGTTTTTT
>many|TRBJ2-5|NA|TRBV20-1
CSARQETQYF
TGCAGTGCTAGGCAAGAGACCCAGTACTTC
>many|TRBJ2-2|NA|TRBV7-2
CASRPSGTSTGELFF
TGTGCCAGCAGGCCCTCCGGGACCAGCACCGGGGAGCTGTTTTTT
>many|TRBJ1-6|TRBD1|TRBV5-1
CASSGGQGKNSPLHF
TGCGCCAGCAGCGGAGGACAGGGGAAGAATTCACCCCTCCACTTT
>NA|TRBJ2-6|TRBD1|TRBV24-1
CATAYRDSNSGANVLTF
TGTGCCACCGCCTACCGGGACAGCAACTCTGGGGCCAACGTCCTGACTTTC
>many|TRBJ1-2|TRBD1|TRBV20-1
CSDDRVAYGYTF
TGCAGTGACGACAGGGTGGCCTATGGCTACACCTTC
>NA|TRBJ1-5|NA|TRBV7-2
CASSPFASQPQHF
TGTGCCAGCAGCCCATTTGCTTCCCAGCCCCAGCATTTT
>few|TRBJ2-1|NA|TRBV27
CASSPPFSFNEQFF
TGTGCCAGCAGTCCGCCGTTTTCGTTCAATGAGCAGTTCTTC
>NA|TRBJ2-7|NA|TRBV7-6
CASSDLAGEQYF
TGTGCCAGCAGCGACCTAGCTGGAGAGCAGTACTTC
>NA|TRBJ1-6|NA|TRBV28
CASRPKTGRGSPLHF
TGTGCCAGCAGACCAAAGACAGGTCGAGGATCACCCCTCCACTTT
>few|TRBJ2-3|NA|TRBV20-1
CSARDVVSDTQYF
TGCAGTGCTAGAGATGTGGTGTCAGATACGCAGTATTTT